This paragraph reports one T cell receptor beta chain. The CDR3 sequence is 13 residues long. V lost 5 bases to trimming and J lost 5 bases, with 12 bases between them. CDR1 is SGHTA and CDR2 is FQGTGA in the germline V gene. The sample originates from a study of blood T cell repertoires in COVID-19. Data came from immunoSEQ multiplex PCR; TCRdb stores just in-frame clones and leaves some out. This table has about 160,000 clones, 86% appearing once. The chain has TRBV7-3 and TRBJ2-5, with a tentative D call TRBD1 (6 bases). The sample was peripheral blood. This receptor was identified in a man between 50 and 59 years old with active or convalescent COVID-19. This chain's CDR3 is CASSADRRETQYF. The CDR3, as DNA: TGTGCCAGCAGCGCAGACAGGAGGGAGACCCAGTACTTC.